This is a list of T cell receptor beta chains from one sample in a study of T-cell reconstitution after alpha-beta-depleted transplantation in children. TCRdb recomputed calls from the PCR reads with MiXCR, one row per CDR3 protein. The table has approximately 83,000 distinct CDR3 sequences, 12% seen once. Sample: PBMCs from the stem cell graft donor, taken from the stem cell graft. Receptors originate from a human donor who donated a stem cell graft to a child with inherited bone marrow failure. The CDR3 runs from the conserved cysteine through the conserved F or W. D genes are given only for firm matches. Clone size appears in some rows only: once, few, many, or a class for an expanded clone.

CDR3 DNA: TGCGCCAGCAGCTTGGACAGCCAGACCTACGAGCAGTACTTC; CDR3 protein: CASSLDSQTYEQYF; D gene: .; V gene: TRBV5-1; clone size: many; J gene: TRBJ2-7
CDR3 DNA: TGTGCCAGCAGTTACGACAGGGGGCTCCCGGGCACCTTC; CDR3 protein: CASSYDRGLPGTF; D gene: TRBD1; V gene: TRBV6-6; clone size: many; J gene: TRBJ1-2
CDR3 DNA: TGTGCCAGTAGTGCAGGACAGAAAAATCAGCCCCAGCATTTT; CDR3 protein: CASSAGQKNQPQHF; D gene: .; V gene: TRBV19; clone size: .; J gene: TRBJ1-5
CDR3 DNA: TGTGCCAGCAGTTACGAGCCAGGGGACGGCTACACCTTC; CDR3 protein: CASSYEPGDGYTF; D gene: .; V gene: TRBV6-2/TRBV6-3; clone size: many; J gene: TRBJ1-2
CDR3 DNA: TGTGCCAGCAGCTTAGAGGGGCCCCCTCACACAGATACGCAGTATTTT; CDR3 protein: CASSLEGPPHTDTQYF; D gene: .; V gene: TRBV7-2; clone size: few; J gene: TRBJ2-3
CDR3 DNA: TGCGCCAGCAGTTTGGCCGGGACAGACACCGGGGAGCTGTTTTTT; CDR3 protein: CASSLAGTDTGELFF; D gene: TRBD1; V gene: TRBV5-1; clone size: many; J gene: TRBJ2-2
CDR3 DNA: TGCGCCAGCAGCACGGGACTAGCGGGGGTCTCCTACAATGAGCAGTTCTTC; CDR3 protein: CASSTGLAGVSYNEQFF; D gene: TRBD2; V gene: TRBV5-1; clone size: many; J gene: TRBJ2-1
CDR3 DNA: TGTGCCACCAGAGAAGGGCAGCCCAATGAAAAACTGTTTTTT; CDR3 protein: CATREGQPNEKLFF; D gene: .; V gene: TRBV15; clone size: .; J gene: TRBJ1-4
CDR3 DNA: TGTGCCAGCAGTCGAGGGGGCACGGGCAATCAGCCCCAGCATTTT; CDR3 protein: CASSRGGTGNQPQHF; D gene: TRBD1; V gene: TRBV3-1; clone size: many; J gene: TRBJ1-5
CDR3 DNA: TGTGCCAGCAGCCCCGGGACTAGCGTGCAGTTCTTC; CDR3 protein: CASSPGTSVQFF; D gene: TRBD2; V gene: TRBV7-2; clone size: many; J gene: TRBJ2-1
CDR3 DNA: TGTGCCAGCAGCCCAGGAGGTCCAGATACGCAGTATTTT; CDR3 protein: CASSPGGPDTQYF; D gene: .; V gene: TRBV27; clone size: many; J gene: TRBJ2-3
CDR3 DNA: TGTGCCAGCAGTTACGGGCCTCAGGGAACGACCTCACCCCTCCACTTT; CDR3 protein: CASSYGPQGTTSPLHF; D gene: .; V gene: TRBV6-5; clone size: few; J gene: TRBJ1-6
CDR3 DNA: TGTGCCAGCAGTACTAACGGGTACGAGCAGTACTTC; CDR3 protein: CASSTNGYEQYF; D gene: .; V gene: TRBV6-5; clone size: many; J gene: TRBJ2-7
CDR3 DNA: TGTGCCAGCAGCAACTACAGGGGAGCTAACTATGGCTACACCTTC; CDR3 protein: CASSNYRGANYGYTF; D gene: TRBD1; V gene: TRBV7-2; clone size: few; J gene: TRBJ1-2
CDR3 DNA: TGTGCCAGCAGCTTAGTTTTGCGGGAGGGCCAATACGAGCAGTACTTC; CDR3 protein: CASSLVLREGQYEQYF; D gene: TRBD2; V gene: TRBV7-8; clone size: many; J gene: TRBJ2-7
CDR3 DNA: TGTGCCAGCAGCTTAGCGGCTAGCGGGAGGAATGAGCAGTTCTTC; CDR3 protein: CASSLAASGRNEQFF; D gene: TRBD2; V gene: TRBV7-2; clone size: many; J gene: TRBJ2-1
CDR3 DNA: TGTGCCAGCACTCTCGGTAGCGGGGGAACAGATACGCAGTATTTT; CDR3 protein: CASTLGSGGTDTQYF; D gene: TRBD2; V gene: TRBV6-5; clone size: many; J gene: TRBJ2-3
CDR3 DNA: TGCAGTGCTGGGACAGGGAACGGTGCAGATACGCAGTATTTT; CDR3 protein: CSAGTGNGADTQYF; D gene: TRBD1; V gene: TRBV20-1; clone size: many; J gene: TRBJ2-3
CDR3 DNA: TGCAGTGCTAGGACATGCCTGAGCTCCTACAATGAGCAGTTCTTC; CDR3 protein: CSARTCLSSYNEQFF; D gene: .; V gene: TRBV20-1; clone size: .; J gene: TRBJ2-1
CDR3 DNA: TGTGCCAGCAGCCTGGGGTCGGCGCAGGCCCAGCATTTT; CDR3 protein: CASSLGSAQAQHF; D gene: .; V gene: TRBV5-6; clone size: many; J gene: TRBJ1-5
CDR3 DNA: TGCGCCAGCAGCAGGACCAAGGGCGCCTACGAGCAGTACTTC; CDR3 protein: CASSRTKGAYEQYF; D gene: .; V gene: TRBV5-1; clone size: many; J gene: TRBJ2-7
CDR3 DNA: TGTGCCACCAGTGATGAACAGGCGGGGCAGCCCCAGCATTTT; CDR3 protein: CATSDEQAGQPQHF; D gene: .; V gene: TRBV24-1; clone size: many; J gene: TRBJ1-5
CDR3 DNA: TGTGCCAGCAGCCGACAGGGAGAAGCTTTCTTT; CDR3 protein: CASSRQGEAFF; D gene: TRBD1; V gene: TRBV6-5; clone size: many; J gene: TRBJ1-1
CDR3 DNA: TGTGCCAGTAGTATGTATCAGGGATCCACTGAAGCTTTCTTT; CDR3 protein: CASSMYQGSTEAFF; D gene: .; V gene: TRBV19; clone size: many; J gene: TRBJ1-1
CDR3 DNA: TGTGCCAGCATCCACAGGGGGCGGTCCGGGGAGCTGTTTTTT; CDR3 protein: CASIHRGRSGELFF; D gene: TRBD1; V gene: TRBV6-2/TRBV6-3; clone size: .; J gene: TRBJ2-2
CDR3 DNA: TGTGCCAGCAGCTTAGTCGGTGGGAGGGCCGAGGAGACCCAGTACTTC; CDR3 protein: CASSLVGGRAEETQYF; D gene: TRBD2; V gene: TRBV7-2; clone size: many; J gene: TRBJ2-5
CDR3 DNA: TGCAGCGTTCCACTCATCGCTAGCGGGGGTTGGGGTGAGCAGTTCTTC; CDR3 protein: CSVPLIASGGWGEQFF; D gene: TRBD2; V gene: TRBV29-1; clone size: few; J gene: TRBJ2-1
CDR3 DNA: TGTGCCATCAGTGAGTATGGGAGAAGCTCCTATAATTCACCCCTCCACTTT; CDR3 protein: CAISEYGRSSYNSPLHF; D gene: .; V gene: TRBV10-3; clone size: many; J gene: TRBJ1-6
CDR3 DNA: TGCGCCAGCAGCTTGGCCCTGGAGACCCAGTACTTC; CDR3 protein: CASSLALETQYF; D gene: .; V gene: TRBV5-1; clone size: many; J gene: TRBJ2-5
CDR3 DNA: TGTGCCAGCAGCTCAAGGGGGGGCTACACTGAAGCTTTCTTT; CDR3 protein: CASSSRGGYTEAFF; D gene: .; V gene: TRBV11-2; clone size: .; J gene: TRBJ1-1
CDR3 DNA: TGCAGCATCCTAGGGGGGTACAGCTCCTACAATGAGCAGTTCTTC; CDR3 protein: CSILGGYSSYNEQFF; D gene: .; V gene: TRBV29-1; clone size: many; J gene: TRBJ2-1
CDR3 DNA: TGTGCCAGCTCACCTCGACAGGGGGTCGAGATCACTGAAGCTTTCTTT; CDR3 protein: CASSPRQGVEITEAFF; D gene: TRBD1; V gene: TRBV18; clone size: many; J gene: TRBJ1-1
CDR3 DNA: TGTGCCAGCAGCTTAGTGACGAGGCGGGGCTACACCTTC; CDR3 protein: CASSLVTRRGYTF; D gene: .; V gene: TRBV7-2; clone size: many; J gene: TRBJ1-2
CDR3 DNA: TGTGCCAGCAGAGTATGGGAATATACTAGCAATCAGCCCCAGCATTTT; CDR3 protein: CASRVWEYTSNQPQHF; D gene: .; V gene: TRBV28; clone size: many; J gene: TRBJ1-5
CDR3 DNA: TGTGCCAGCTCACCCATAGCGGGGGCCTACAATGAGCAGTTCTTC; CDR3 protein: CASSPIAGAYNEQFF; D gene: TRBD2; V gene: TRBV18; clone size: .; J gene: TRBJ2-1
CDR3 DNA: TGTGCCAGCAGCAGTGGGACTGGCAATGAGCAGTTCTTC; CDR3 protein: CASSSGTGNEQFF; D gene: .; V gene: TRBV5-6; clone size: many; J gene: TRBJ2-1
CDR3 DNA: TGTGCCAGCCGCAAACGGACAGGGGGTGACTATGGCTACACCTTC; CDR3 protein: CASRKRTGGDYGYTF; D gene: TRBD1; V gene: TRBV28; clone size: many; J gene: TRBJ1-2
CDR3 DNA: TGTGCCAGCTCACCACGGGTGGATGAGCAGTTCTTC; CDR3 protein: CASSPRVDEQFF; D gene: .; V gene: TRBV18; clone size: few; J gene: TRBJ2-1
CDR3 DNA: TGTGCCAGCTCATCCCGCGGACAGGCCGGGGGCTATAATTCACCCCTCCACTTT; CDR3 protein: CASSSRGQAGGYNSPLHF; D gene: TRBD1; V gene: TRBV18; clone size: many; J gene: TRBJ1-6
CDR3 DNA: TGTGCCAGCAGTTTATTGGGCGAAAAACAGACCCAGTACTTC; CDR3 protein: CASSLLGEKQTQYF; D gene: .; V gene: TRBV28; clone size: .; J gene: TRBJ2-5
CDR3 DNA: TGTGCCAGCTCACGTCCTTCGGTCACTGAAGCTTTCTTT; CDR3 protein: CASSRPSVTEAFF; D gene: .; V gene: TRBV18; clone size: many; J gene: TRBJ1-1
CDR3 DNA: TGTGCCAGCAGCCAATCTGACAGGGGTAGATACGAGCAGTACTTC; CDR3 protein: CASSQSDRGRYEQYF; D gene: TRBD1; V gene: TRBV3-1; clone size: many; J gene: TRBJ2-7
CDR3 DNA: TGTGCCAGCAGCGGAAGGGGTCAAGAGACCCAGTACTTC; CDR3 protein: CASSGRGQETQYF; D gene: .; V gene: TRBV5-5; clone size: many; J gene: TRBJ2-5
CDR3 DNA: TGTGCTAGCAGCTTATACCCTAGCGGGAGCTATGAGCAGTTCTTC; CDR3 protein: CASSLYPSGSYEQFF; D gene: TRBD2; V gene: TRBV7-7; clone size: many; J gene: TRBJ2-1
CDR3 DNA: TGTGCCAGCGGCAGGGGAAGGCGTTCTGGGGCCAACGTCCTGACTTTC; CDR3 protein: CASGRGRRSGANVLTF; D gene: .; V gene: TRBV19; clone size: few; J gene: TRBJ2-6
CDR3 DNA: TGCAGTGCTGCAGGGGGCACCACCTACGAGCAGTACTTC; CDR3 protein: CSAAGGTTYEQYF; D gene: TRBD1; V gene: TRBV20-1; clone size: few; J gene: TRBJ2-7
CDR3 DNA: TGCAGCGTTACTAGCGCAAGCTCCTACAATGAGCAGTTCTTC; CDR3 protein: CSVTSASSYNEQFF; D gene: TRBD2; V gene: TRBV29-1; clone size: many; J gene: TRBJ2-1
CDR3 DNA: TGTGCCAGCAGCCAAGGGATCACAGGGACTCCCTACGAGCAGTACTTC; CDR3 protein: CASSQGITGTPYEQYF; D gene: .; V gene: TRBV3-1; clone size: many; J gene: TRBJ2-7
CDR3 DNA: TGTGCCAGTAGTTCGAGGGGGCTGGTTGAAGCTTTCTTT; CDR3 protein: CASSSRGLVEAFF; D gene: TRBD1; V gene: TRBV19; clone size: medium-sized; J gene: TRBJ1-1
CDR3 DNA: TGCAGTGCTTCCGGGACAGGCCCTTACGAGCAGTACTTC; CDR3 protein: CSASGTGPYEQYF; D gene: TRBD1; V gene: TRBV20-1; clone size: .; J gene: TRBJ2-7
CDR3 DNA: TGTGCCAGCAGTCCCGGCAGCTCCTACAATGAGCAGTTCTTC; CDR3 protein: CASSPGSSYNEQFF; D gene: .; V gene: TRBV12-3/TRBV12-4; clone size: many; J gene: TRBJ2-1
CDR3 DNA: TGTGCCAGCAGCCTACATTCACGCGAAAAACTGTTTTTT; CDR3 protein: CASSLHSREKLFF; D gene: .; V gene: TRBV14; clone size: .; J gene: TRBJ1-4
CDR3 DNA: TGTGCCAGCCGGACTCTGGAAGATACGCAGTATTTT; CDR3 protein: CASRTLEDTQYF; D gene: .; V gene: TRBV11-2; clone size: few; J gene: TRBJ2-3
CDR3 DNA: TGTGCCAGCAGCTTAGGGGAACAGGGGGCGCGTGGCTACACCTTC; CDR3 protein: CASSLGEQGARGYTF; D gene: TRBD1; V gene: TRBV7-9; clone size: many; J gene: TRBJ1-2
CDR3 DNA: TGTGCCAGCAGCTTAGAGCCGGCTAACGACGAGCAGTACTTC; CDR3 protein: CASSLEPANDEQYF; D gene: .; V gene: TRBV7-2; clone size: many; J gene: TRBJ2-7
CDR3 DNA: TGTGCCAGCAGCTCTACTAGCGGGAGTGTGTCAGATACGCAGTATTTT; CDR3 protein: CASSSTSGSVSDTQYF; D gene: TRBD2; V gene: TRBV7-9; clone size: .; J gene: TRBJ2-3
CDR3 DNA: TGTGCCAGCAGCATGACAGGGGACACTGAAGCTTTCTTT; CDR3 protein: CASSMTGDTEAFF; D gene: TRBD1; V gene: TRBV12-3/TRBV12-4; clone size: many; J gene: TRBJ1-1
CDR3 DNA: TGTGCCAGCAGGGTGAAGGCGGGGGTGGGCGAGACCCAGTACTTC; CDR3 protein: CASRVKAGVGETQYF; D gene: TRBD2; V gene: TRBV2; clone size: many; J gene: TRBJ2-5
CDR3 DNA: TGTGCCAGCAGCTTGGCCGGGACAGCTTACAATGAGCAGTTCTTC; CDR3 protein: CASSLAGTAYNEQFF; D gene: TRBD1; V gene: TRBV5-4; clone size: .; J gene: TRBJ2-1
CDR3 DNA: TGTGCCAGCAGCTTAACACAGTTCTATGGCTACACCTTC; CDR3 protein: CASSLTQFYGYTF; D gene: .; V gene: TRBV7-3; clone size: many; J gene: TRBJ1-2